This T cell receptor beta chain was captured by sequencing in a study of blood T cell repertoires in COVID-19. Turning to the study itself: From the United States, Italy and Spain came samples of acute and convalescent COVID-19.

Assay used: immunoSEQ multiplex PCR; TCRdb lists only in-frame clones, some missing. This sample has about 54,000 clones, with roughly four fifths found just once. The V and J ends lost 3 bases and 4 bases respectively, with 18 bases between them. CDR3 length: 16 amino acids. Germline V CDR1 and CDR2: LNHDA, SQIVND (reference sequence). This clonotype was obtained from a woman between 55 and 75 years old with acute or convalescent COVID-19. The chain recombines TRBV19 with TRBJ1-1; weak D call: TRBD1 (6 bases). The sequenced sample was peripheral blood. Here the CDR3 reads CASSIGGARPGTEAFF. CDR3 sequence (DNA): TGTGCCAGTAGTATCGGGGGGGCCCGGCCGGGCACTGAAGCTTTCTTT.